This T cell receptor (beta chain) came from a study of blood T cell repertoires in COVID-19. Study-level background: Samples came from the United States, Italy and Spain, spanning acute and convalescent COVID-19.

This CDR3 has 14 amino acids. Germline CDR1 SNHLY, CDR2 FYNNEI. After removal of 6 bases from V and 1 base from J, the junction contained 3 bases not matched to a gene. Per the original data handling: Amplified reference gene primers provided the basis for estimating nucleated cell counts. Here immunoSEQ multiplex PCR was the method, and the copy in TCRdb shows in-frame clones only, minus some. That table furnishes V, J and clone size, whereas the DNA furnished D and trimming. Counted here are about 110,000 clones, about 70% occurring once; the ten biggest clones make up 7.6%. This clone was seen a few times.

Specimen: peripheral blood. This rearrangement joins TRBV2 to TRBJ1-2; 9 positions agree with TRBD1. This sequence was found in a woman aged 60-75 years with acute or convalescent COVID-19. Here the CDR3 reads CASRMDRGNYGYTF. CDR3 sequence (DNA): TGTGCCAGCAGGATGGACAGGGGTAACTATGGCTACACCTTC.